Listed below are T cell receptor beta chains from one sample, sequenced in a study of graft-versus-host responses after intestinal transplantation. For these receptors, no antigen is known. The method was immunoSEQ multiplex PCR; TCRdb's version includes in-frame clones alone and lacks a portion of them. The data contain roughly 92,000 clones, roughly 90% of them singletons. The sample consisted of unstimulated CD4+ T cells sorted from spleen or lymph node cells, taken before transplant. Receptors originate from a human donor who was the organ donor for an intestinal transplant. Both conserved end residues are part of each CDR3. The D gene is left open where the match is weak. Clone size appears in some rows only: once, few, many, or a class for an expanded clone.

TGTGCCAGCAGCGCTGCAGGGGGCTCCTACAATGAGCAGTTCTTC,CASSAAGGSYNEQFF,TRBD1,TRBJ2-1,TRBV7-3,-
TGTGCCAGCTCACCTAGCGGCAGCACTAGCACAGATACGCAGTATTTT,CASSPSGSTSTDTQYF,-,TRBJ2-3,TRBV18,-
TGTGCCATCAGTGAGGGCGGGGCCCAAGAGACCCAGTACTTC,CAISEGGAQETQYF,-,TRBJ2-5,TRBV10-3,-
TGTGCCACCAGCAGAGATTCCGGTGCAGGGCACTTC,CATSRDSGAGHF,-,TRBJ2-5,TRBV15,-
TGTGCCAGCAGCGCGGGCCCGAACACTGAAGCTTTCTTT,CASSAGPNTEAFF,-,TRBJ1-1,TRBV5-4,-
TGTGCCAGCACCCCGTCGGTCACCCAAGAGACCCAGTACTTC,CASTPSVTQETQYF,-,TRBJ2-5,TRBV11-2,-
TGTGCCAGCAGTTTCGACAGGGGGATGAGTCGGGGCTACACCTTC,CASSFDRGMSRGYTF,TRBD1,TRBJ1-2,TRBV27,-
TGTGCCAGCAGTGAAGAGGGGCGGGGGGGCCCAGATACGCAGTATTTT,CASSEEGRGGPDTQYF,TRBD2,TRBJ2-3,TRBV6-1,-
TGCGCCAGCAGCTCGATACTGGACAGGGAATATGGCTACACCTTC,CASSSILDREYGYTF,TRBD1,TRBJ1-2,TRBV5-1,few
TGCAGCGCCCGCTCGGGAAACTCTGGAAACACCATATATTTT,CSARSGNSGNTIYF,-,TRBJ1-3,TRBV29-1,-
TGTGCCAGCAGCCAAGACCACGCGGGTGAGCAGTTCTTC,CASSQDHAGEQFF,-,TRBJ2-1,TRBV7-2,-
TGTGCCTGGAGTGTCGGGAACTCTGGAAACACCATATATTTT,CAWSVGNSGNTIYF,-,TRBJ1-3,TRBV30,-
TGTGCCTGGAGTGTACGACAGGGGACTGAGCAGTTCTTC,CAWSVRQGTEQFF,TRBD1,TRBJ2-1,TRBV30,-
TGTGCCAGCAGCCAAAGCGATTATAGCGGAGCCTTCTACGAGCAGTACTTC,CASSQSDYSGAFYEQYF,-,TRBJ2-7,TRBV4-2,-
TGTGCCAGCTCTCCAGGAACAGTATCGTATGACACTGAAGCTTTCTTT,CASSPGTVSYDTEAFF,-,TRBJ1-1,TRBV18,few
TGTGCCAGCAGCCCGGGACATACATCCTACGAGCAGTACTTC,CASSPGHTSYEQYF,-,TRBJ2-7,TRBV7-3,-
TGTGCCATCAGTGAGAAAGCGGGGGTGAGCACAGATACGCAGTATTTT,CAISEKAGVSTDTQYF,TRBD2,TRBJ2-3,TRBV10-3,-
TGTGCCAGCAGCGCGACAGGGAGCCAAAACATTCAGTACTTC,CASSATGSQNIQYF,TRBD1,TRBJ2-4,TRBV7-2,few
TGTGCCAGCAGTCCTCTGGGGGAGGAAGACCCTCTGAACACTGAAGCTTTCTTT,CASSPLGEEDPLNTEAFF,-,TRBJ1-1,TRBV2,few
TGTGCCAGCAGGGCCGGGACTCGCACAGATACGCAGTATTTT,CASRAGTRTDTQYF,-,TRBJ2-3,TRBV2,once
TGTGCCAGCAGCTCCCCACTCGTAGCGAGGGGGCTGGAGACCCAGTACTTC,CASSSPLVARGLETQYF,TRBD1,TRBJ2-5,TRBV7-2,-
TGTGCCAGCAGCACCCAGGGATCCTCCTACAATGAGCAGTTCTTC,CASSTQGSSYNEQFF,-,TRBJ2-1,TRBV28,-
TGTGCCAGCAGTTACTCTGGGACAGCGAATGAAAAACTGTTTTTT,CASSYSGTANEKLFF,TRBD1,TRBJ1-4,TRBV6-5,-
TGTGCCAGCAGTTACTCTACCCCGGGAGAGGCTGAAGCTTTCTTT,CASSYSTPGEAEAFF,-,TRBJ1-1,TRBV6-5,-
TGTGCCAGCAGCCACCCAGGGTTTGGCTACACCTTC,CASSHPGFGYTF,-,TRBJ1-2,TRBV14,-
TGTGCCAGCAGCCCAAGACAGGGAACGGACACCATATATTTT,CASSPRQGTDTIYF,TRBD1,TRBJ1-3,TRBV9,-
TGCGCCAGCAGTACCAGGGCGGGGCTAACGGATACGCAGTATTTT,CASSTRAGLTDTQYF,-,TRBJ2-3,TRBV23-1,-
TGTGCCAGCAACGGCCGCAGGGGGCGAACTGAAGCTTTCTTT,CASNGRRGRTEAFF,TRBD1,TRBJ1-1,TRBV6-5,-
TGCGCCAGCAGTCGGGGGACAGACCCTAGCACAGATACGCAGTATTTT,CASSRGTDPSTDTQYF,-,TRBJ2-3,TRBV10-1,-
TGTGCCAGCAGAGAATCCACGGGGGGGGCTGGAAACACCATATATTTT,CASRESTGGAGNTIYF,-,TRBJ1-3,TRBV7-9,-
TGTGCCAGCAGTGCCGCCGTTGGCGGGAGTCTTTACGAGCAGTACTTC,CASSAAVGGSLYEQYF,TRBD2,TRBJ2-7,TRBV28,-
TGTGCCAGCAGCTTGGGTCCGGGCTATGGCTACACCTTC,CASSLGPGYGYTF,-,TRBJ1-2,TRBV7-3,-
TGTGCCAGCATCTTAGGGGGGGCGAGCAATCAGCCCCAGCATTTT,CASILGGASNQPQHF,-,TRBJ1-5,TRBV28,-
TGCGCCAGCAGCGACGGGACTAGCCAATTTCGGGACGAGCAGTACTTC,CASSDGTSQFRDEQYF,TRBD2,TRBJ2-7,TRBV4-1,-
TGTGCCAGTAGTATAGATAAAGGAGGATTACGCTACACCTTC,CASSIDKGGLRYTF,-,TRBJ1-2,TRBV19,once
TGTGCCAGCAGCAGGGATAGCAATCAGCCCCAGCATTTT,CASSRDSNQPQHF,-,TRBJ1-5,TRBV28,-
TGTGCCAGCAGCCGGGGGGGGAGAGGAGAGACCCAGTACTTC,CASSRGGRGETQYF,TRBD2,TRBJ2-5,TRBV11-3,-
TGTGCCTGGAGAGCAAAAAGACTCTCTGGAAACACCATATATTTT,CAWRAKRLSGNTIYF,-,TRBJ1-3,TRBV30,-
TGTGCCAGCAGTTATCGGTTTCATCCCTACAATGAGCAGTTCTTC,CASSYRFHPYNEQFF,-,TRBJ2-1,TRBV6-5,-
TGTGCCAGTAGTCCCAGACAGGGGGCGGATGGCTACACCTTC,CASSPRQGADGYTF,TRBD1,TRBJ1-2,TRBV19,-
TGTGCCAGCAGGTGGGCCTCCAACACTGAAGCTTTCTTT,CASRWASNTEAFF,-,TRBJ1-1,TRBV14,-
TGTGCCAGCAGCCATACAGGGAGCCGGACAGATACGCAGTATTTT,CASSHTGSRTDTQYF,-,TRBJ2-3,TRBV5-5,-
TGCGCCAGCAGCTTGGGGGGGGTGACGGGTACGCAGTATTTT,CASSLGGVTGTQYF,-,TRBJ2-3,TRBV5-1,-
TGTGCCAGCAGTTTACCCCCCGGGGGGATGCCCTACGAGCAGTACTTC,CASSLPPGGMPYEQYF,TRBD2,TRBJ2-7,TRBV28,-
TGTGCCAGCAGTTACTCTACAGGTAGTAGCTACGAGCAGTACTTC,CASSYSTGSSYEQYF,-,TRBJ2-7,TRBV6-5,-
TGTGCCTGGAGTGTCTCCCCTAGCGGGGGTGGGACCGGGGAGCTGTTTTTT,CAWSVSPSGGGTGELFF,TRBD2,TRBJ2-2,TRBV30,-
TGTGCCAGCTCCTCCGGGAGGGCCGCCCAATATCAGCCCCAGCATTTT,CASSSGRAAQYQPQHF,-,TRBJ1-5,TRBV18,-
TGTGCCAGCACGACTTGGGGGCGGTACATTCAGTACTTC,CASTTWGRYIQYF,-,TRBJ2-4,TRBV28,-
TGTGCCACCAGTAGGGGGATGAACACTGAAGCTTTCTTT,CATSRGMNTEAFF,-,TRBJ1-1,TRBV15,-
TGTGCCAGCAGCTACTTGAGGACAGGCAGGAACGAGCAGTACTTC,CASSYLRTGRNEQYF,TRBD1,TRBJ2-7,TRBV6-6,-
TGTGCCAGCTCACCAAACGTTGGGAGAGTCTCCTACAATGAGCAGTTCTTC,CASSPNVGRVSYNEQFF,-,TRBJ2-1,TRBV18,-
TGCGCCAGCAGACAGGGGTACACCGGGGAGCTGTTTTTT,CASRQGYTGELFF,TRBD1,TRBJ2-2,TRBV5-1,-
TGTGCCAGCAGCCCAAGTGGGACAGGTTCGAGCAATCAGCCCCAGCATTTT,CASSPSGTGSSNQPQHF,TRBD1,TRBJ1-5,TRBV7-2,-